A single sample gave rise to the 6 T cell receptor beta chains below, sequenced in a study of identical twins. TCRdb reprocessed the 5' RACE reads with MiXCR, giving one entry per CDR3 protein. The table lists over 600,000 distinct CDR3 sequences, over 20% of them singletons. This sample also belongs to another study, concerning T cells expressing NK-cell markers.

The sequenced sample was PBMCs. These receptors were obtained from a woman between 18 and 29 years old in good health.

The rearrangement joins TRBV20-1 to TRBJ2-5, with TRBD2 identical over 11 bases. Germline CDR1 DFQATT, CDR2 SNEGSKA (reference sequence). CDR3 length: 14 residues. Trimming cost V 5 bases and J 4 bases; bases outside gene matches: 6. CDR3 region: CSARLAGPRETQYF. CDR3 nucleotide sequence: TGCAGTGCTCGACTAGCGGGGCCCCGAGAGACCCAGTACTTC.

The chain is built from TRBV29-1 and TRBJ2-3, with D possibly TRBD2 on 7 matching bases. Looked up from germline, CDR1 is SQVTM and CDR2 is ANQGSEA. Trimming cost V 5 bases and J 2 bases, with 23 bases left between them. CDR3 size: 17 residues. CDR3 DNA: TGCAGCGTTTATCACGGGGGGCCCGATTGGGACACAGATACGCAGTATTTT. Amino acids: CSVYHGGPDWDTDTQYF.

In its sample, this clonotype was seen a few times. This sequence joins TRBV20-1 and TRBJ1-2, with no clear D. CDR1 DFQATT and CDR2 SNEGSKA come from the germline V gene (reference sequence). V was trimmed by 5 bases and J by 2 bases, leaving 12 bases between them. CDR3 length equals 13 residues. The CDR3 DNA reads TGCAGTGCTCCGCCACCAGAGAACTATGGCTACACCTTC. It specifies CSAPPPENYGYTF.

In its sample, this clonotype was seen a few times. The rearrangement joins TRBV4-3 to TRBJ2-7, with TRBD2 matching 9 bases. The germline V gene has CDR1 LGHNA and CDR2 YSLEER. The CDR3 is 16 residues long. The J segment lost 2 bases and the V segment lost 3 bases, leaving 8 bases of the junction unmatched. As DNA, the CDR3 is TGCGCCAGCAGCCAGACCTATAGCGGGAGTCCCTACGAGCAGTACTTC. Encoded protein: CASSQTYSGSPYEQYF.

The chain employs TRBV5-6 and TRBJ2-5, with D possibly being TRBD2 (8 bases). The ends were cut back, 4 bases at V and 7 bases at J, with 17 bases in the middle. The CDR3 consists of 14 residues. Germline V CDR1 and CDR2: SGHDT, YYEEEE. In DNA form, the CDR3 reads TGTGCCAGCAGCCCTCCGGGAGGGGGCGCGACCCAGTACTTC. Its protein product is CASSPPGGGATQYF.

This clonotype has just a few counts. DNA for the CDR3: TGTGCCAGCAGCCAAGCCGACCAATACAATGAGCAGTTCTTC. This sequence encodes CASSQADQYNEQFF. This chain connects TRBV3-1 to TRBJ2-1; D is unresolved. Germline V gene data show CDR1 as LGHDT and CDR2 as YNNKEL (reference sequence). There are 14 residues in the CDR3. The germline V and J ends were trimmed by 1 base and 4 bases, with 8 bases remaining between them.